The entry that follows covers one T cell receptor (beta chain) sequence. Its binding antigen is unknown. No much larger clone exists at a distance of one base, and base qualities are not known. The data originate from a study of blood T cell repertoires in COVID-19 (dated by TCRdb to between 2020 and 2021). General notes on the study: Samples covering the acute and convalescent phases of COVID-19 were provided by collaborators in the United States, Italy and Spain. The material from the prospective study consisted of cDNA or gDNA derived from T cells, B-cell-depleted T cells, or PBMCs. The dataset comprised deeply sampled blood TCRbeta repertoires from subjects exposed to, actively infected with, or recovered from COVID-19. The repertoires were made available in a free public database intended to serve as a resource for research on the immune response to SARS-CoV-2. The samples were drawn from the first 160 participants of the ongoing ImmuneRACE study and from 1,254 subjects provided by 6 global collaborators. Sample metadata almost always included a de-identified subject ID, COVID-19 status, age in years and sex. Where HLA class I and class II types were available, the types were taken from metadata supplied by the sample provider, not from assay-based typing. Beyond this particular receptor, the publication reports: How much clinical and demographic metadata was included differed by source and by participant, and the metadata was provided uncurated.

Including cysteine and phenylalanine, the CDR3 has 14 amino acids. The entry retains the CDR3 DNA only, 42 bases that are in frame from base 1. The V end gives up 5 bases and the J end 3 bases, leaving 5 bases in the junction not matched to a gene. Looking up the germline V gene yields CDR1 LGHNA and CDR2 YNFKEQ. The immunoSEQ Assay, a bias-controlled multiplex PCR, was used to amplify TCRbeta CDR3 regions from genomic DNA. The paper's processing steps were these. The number of nucleated cells in each sample was estimated by amplification of reference gene primers within the assay. To quantify the absolute abundance of each unique TCRbeta CDR3 rearrangement, sequence reads were collapsed and filtered. For each sample, productive Simpson clonality was calculated by taking the square root of Simpson's diversity index across productive rearrangements. TCRdb took over this immuneACCESS table, retaining in-frame rearrangements with V and J assigned. Such tables are incomplete; in checked studies, under half of the missing clones stem from an unresolved V gene, and the remainder is unexplained. V, J and clone size reflect that table, while D and trimming were determined from the DNA. This sample lists 20,000 to 25,000 clones; over 70% were detected once. The ten largest clones capture 25% of the sample.

Each collaborating institution followed its own protocols to collect whole blood in K2EDTA tubes. For TCRbeta analysis, collaborator samples were shipped as frozen whole blood, as isolated PBMCs, or as DNA extracted from either sample type. Input material: peripheral blood. The chain links TRBV4-2 with TRBJ1-2; TRBD1 aligns with 8 central bases. This TCR came from a human donor with active COVID-19. The donor label of this sample is uncertain. The nucleotide sequence reads as follows: TGTGCCAGCAGCGAGACAGGGGCCCACTATGGCTACACCTTC. The resulting protein is CASSETGAHYGYTF.